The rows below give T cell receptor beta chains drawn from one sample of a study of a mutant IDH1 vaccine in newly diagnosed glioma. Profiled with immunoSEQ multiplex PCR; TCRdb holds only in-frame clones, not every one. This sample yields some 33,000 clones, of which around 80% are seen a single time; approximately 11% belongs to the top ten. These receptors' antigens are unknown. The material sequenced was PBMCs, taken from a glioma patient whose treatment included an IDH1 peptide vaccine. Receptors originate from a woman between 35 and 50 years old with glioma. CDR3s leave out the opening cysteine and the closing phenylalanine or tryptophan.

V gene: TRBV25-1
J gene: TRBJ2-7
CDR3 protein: ASSEAAVSSYEQY

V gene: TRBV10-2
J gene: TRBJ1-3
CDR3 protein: ASSPWGAGGNTIY

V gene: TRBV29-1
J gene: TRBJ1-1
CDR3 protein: SVVRRQNTEAF

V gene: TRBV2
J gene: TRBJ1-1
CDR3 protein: ASSIGGAEAF

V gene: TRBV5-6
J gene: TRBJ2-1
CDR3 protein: ASSPPGANEQF

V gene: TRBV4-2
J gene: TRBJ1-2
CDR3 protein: ASSLSPDRGNYGYT

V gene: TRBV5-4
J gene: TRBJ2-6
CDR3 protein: ASSATGANVLT

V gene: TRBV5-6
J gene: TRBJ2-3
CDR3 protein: ASSSKTGTQY

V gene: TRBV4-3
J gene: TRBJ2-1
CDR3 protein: ASSQDGAGGHNEQF

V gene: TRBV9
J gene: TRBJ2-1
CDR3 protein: ASSADVAVSGGAFRNEQF

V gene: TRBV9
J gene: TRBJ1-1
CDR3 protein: ASSVDGREATEAF

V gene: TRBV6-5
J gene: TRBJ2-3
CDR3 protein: ASSYSEGDTQY

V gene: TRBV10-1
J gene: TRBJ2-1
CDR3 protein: ASSESAAGDNEQF

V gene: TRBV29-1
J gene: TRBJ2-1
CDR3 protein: SGAGIEQF

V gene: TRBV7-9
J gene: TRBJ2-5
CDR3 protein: ASSDDVQETQY

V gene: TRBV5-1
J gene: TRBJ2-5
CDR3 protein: ATGYQETQY

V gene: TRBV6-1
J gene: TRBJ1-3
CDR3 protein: ASSAGRSSGNTIY

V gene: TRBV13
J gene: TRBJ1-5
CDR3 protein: ASSLGTNQPQH

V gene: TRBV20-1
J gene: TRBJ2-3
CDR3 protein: SAPTGGPQY

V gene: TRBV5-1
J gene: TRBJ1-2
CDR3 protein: ASSPKGGQGSYGYT

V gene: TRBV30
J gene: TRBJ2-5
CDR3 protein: AWTQGRPGTQY

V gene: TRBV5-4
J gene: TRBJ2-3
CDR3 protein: ASSSPGEAGGLDTQY

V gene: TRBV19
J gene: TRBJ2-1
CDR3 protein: ASSTGDNSYNEQF

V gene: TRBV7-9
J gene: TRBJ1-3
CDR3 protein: AGPGRSGNTIY

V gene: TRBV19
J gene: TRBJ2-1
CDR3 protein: ASSRASIYNEQF

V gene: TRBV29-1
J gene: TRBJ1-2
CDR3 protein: SVRQTDRIST

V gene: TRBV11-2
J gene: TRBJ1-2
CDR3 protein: ASRRDRSGGYT

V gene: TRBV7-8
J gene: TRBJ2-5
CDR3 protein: ASSEGLLGSQKFGETQY

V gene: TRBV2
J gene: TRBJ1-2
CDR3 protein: ASIQGVYGYT

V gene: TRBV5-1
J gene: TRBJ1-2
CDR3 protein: ASSLSPFRGGQPHYGYT